These 23 T cell receptor beta chains originate from one sample sequenced in a study of blood T cell repertoires in COVID-19. The protocol was immunoSEQ multiplex PCR, while the TCRdb copy is restricted to in-frame clones and leaves out a portion. The sample lists 210,000 or so clones; roughly four fifths were seen once. Specimen: peripheral blood. The receptors come from a woman aged 40-49 years with acute or convalescent COVID-19.

V is TRBV5-1 and J is TRBJ2-7, with D possibly being TRBD1 (8 bases). This CDR3 region has 14 residues. Germline lookup yields CDR1 SGHRS and CDR2 YFSETQ. Trimming left V 4 bases short and J 3 bases short, with 14 bases between. Written as DNA, the CDR3 is TGCGCCAGCAGCGCAGCGGGACAGGACTACGAGCAGTACTTC. This encodes CASSAAGQDYEQYF.

The chain carries TRBV15 and TRBJ1-2; perhaps TRBD1 as D (5 bases). CDR3 length equals 13 residues. The V gene's germline CDR1 is LNHNV and CDR2 YYDKDF (reference sequence). Trimming stripped 0 bases from V and 8 bases from J, with 10 bases between. CDR3 bases: TGTGCCACCAGCAGAGATTCGGGGGACGGCTACACCTTC. Its translation is CATSRDSGDGYTF.

The rearrangement links TRBV18 to TRBJ2-5; TRBD1 matches at 9 bases. This CDR3 has 15 amino acids. Germline loops: CDR1 KGHSH, CDR2 LQKENI. V lost 4 bases and J lost 4; bases outside the gene matches: 7. For the CDR3, the DNA is TGTGCCAGCTCACAAACACAGGGGGCCGGAGAGACCCAGTACTTC. This gives the protein CASSQTQGAGETQYF.

The genes are TRBV5-1 and TRBJ1-4, with a weak D call TRBD1 (6 bases). V was pared by 0 bases and J by 0 bases, with 12 bases between. The CDR3 has 17 residues. Germline-derived CDR1 and CDR2 are SGHRS and YFSETQ. CDR3 bases: TGCGCCAGCAGCTTGGAAGGCAGGGGTGCAACTAATGAAAAACTGTTTTTT. Amino acids: CASSLEGRGATNEKLFF.

The V and J genes are TRBV6-2 or TRBV6-3 and TRBJ2-1, with 12 bases lining up with TRBD2. CDR3 size: 16 residues. The germline V gene has CDR1 MNHEY and CDR2 SVGEGT. The junction had 5 bases not matched to a gene; V was cut back by 1 base and J by 7 bases. Written as DNA, the CDR3 is TGTGCCAGCAGTTACTTAGGACTAGCGGGAACTAATGAGCAGTTCTTC. Translating it yields CASSYLGLAGTNEQFF.

V gene TRBV5-8 combines with J gene TRBJ1-1, with D perhaps TRBD1 (5 bases). Trimming removed 3 bases at V and 12 bases at J, with 12 bases between. The CDR3 contains 11 residues. CDR1 and CDR2 from the germline V gene are SGHTS and YDEGEE. Here the CDR3 reads CASSWTRSTFF. The CDR3, as DNA: TGTGCCAGCAGCTGGACAAGGTCGACTTTCTTT. Combining the CDR3 with reference TRBV5-8 and TRBJ1-1 gives the whole variable domain EAGVTQSPTHLIKTRGQQATLRCSPISGHTSVYWYQQALGLGLQFLLWYDEGEERNRGNFPPRFSGRQFPNYSSELNVNALELEDSALYLCASSWTRSTFFGQGTRLTVV.

V gene TRBV15 combines with J gene TRBJ1-4; tentatively, D is TRBD1 (6 bases). V lost 6 bases, J lost 0 bases, and 14 bases lay in between. The CDR3 has 16 residues. Germline V gene data show CDR1 as LNHNV and CDR2 as YYDKDF (reference sequence). CDR3 protein: CATSRSRTATNEKLFF. CDR3 DNA sequence: TGTGCCACCAGTCGTTCTCGGACAGCAACTAATGAAAAACTGTTTTTT.

This chain uses TRBV11-2 with TRBJ2-7; D unresolved. V dropped 2 bases and J dropped 0 bases, with 8 bases sitting between them. The CDR3 length is 14 residues. The germline V gene encodes CDR1 SGHAT and CDR2 FQNNGV. The CDR3 protein is CASSLSSVSYEQYF. The CDR3, as DNA: TGTGCCAGCAGCTTATCTAGTGTCTCCTACGAGCAGTACTTC. Together with reference TRBV11-2 and TRBJ2-7, the CDR3 gives the full variable domain: EAGVAQSPRYKIIEKRQSVAFWCNPISGHATLYWYQQILGQGPKLLIQFQNNGVVDDSQLPKDRFSAERLKGVDSTLKIQPAKLEDSAVYLCASSLSSVSYEQYFGPGTRLTVT.

The gene calls are TRBV10-2 and TRBJ1-2, with unresolved D. Trimming cost V 1 base and J 8 bases, with 11 bases left between them. In germline, CDR1 is WSHSY, CDR2 SAAADI. The CDR3 length is 13 residues. CDR3 DNA sequence: TGCGCCAGCAGTGAGTGGAGGAATGGCGGCTACACCTTC. Its protein is CASSEWRNGGYTF.

The V and J genes are TRBV11-2 and TRBJ1-1, with no clear D. V lost 5 bases and J 1 base, leaving 8 bases between the germline ends. Germline values: CDR1 SGHAT, CDR2 FQNNGV. The CDR3 runs to 13 residues. The CDR3 DNA reads as TGTGCCAGCAGCCCGGGAGCGAACACTGAAGCTTTCTTT. Encoded protein: CASSPGANTEAFF.

The V call is TRBV7-2, the J call TRBJ2-1; no clear D. CDR1 and CDR2 from the germline V gene are SGHTA and FQGNSA. Trimming left V 0 bases short and J 13 bases short, with 10 bases between. The CDR3 spans 12 residues. The CDR3 sequence is CASSLASLNQFF. In nucleotides, the CDR3 is TGTGCCAGCAGCTTAGCTAGTCTTAATCAGTTCTTC.

In the case of this clone: This specimen includes other DNA sequences encoding the same CDR3. The rearrangement uses TRBV5-1 and TRBJ2-3; tentative D call: TRBD2 (5 bases). V lost 2 bases and J lost 1, with 11 bases in between. Germline loops: CDR1 SGHRS, CDR2 YFSETQ. The CDR3 is made up of 15 amino acids. CDR3 nucleotide sequence: TGCGCCAGCAGCTTAAGACTACTAGGCACAGATACGCAGTATTTT. This codes for CASSLRLLGTDTQYF.

This clone was recorded a few times. The V and J genes are TRBV5-1 and TRBJ1-4, with 8 bases identical to TRBD1. J was trimmed by 7 bases and V by 0 bases; bases with no gene match: 5. Germline V gene data show CDR1 as SGHRS and CDR2 as YFSETQ. The CDR3 has 15 residues. Here the CDR3 reads CASSLAQGALEKLFF. The CDR3 DNA reads as TGCGCCAGCAGCTTGGCCCAGGGGGCGCTTGAAAAACTGTTTTTT.

The chain joins TRBV15 to TRBJ2-5; a possible D gene is TRBD1 (6 bases). Trimming shortened V by 0 bases and J by 5 bases, and 10 bases separated the two germline ends. The germline CDR1 and CDR2 sequences are LNHNV and YYDKDF (reference sequence). The CDR3 spans 14 residues. The CDR3 protein is CATSREGARETQYF. CDR3 coding DNA: TGTGCCACCAGCAGAGAGGGGGCGCGGGAGACCCAGTACTTC.

The genes are TRBV5-1 and TRBJ1-6; D not resolved. Trimming took off 4 bases at V and 9 bases at J, with 11 bases between the two ends. Germline assignment: CDR1 SGHRS and CDR2 YFSETQ. This CDR3 comprises 13 residues. The DNA for the CDR3 is TGCGCCAGCAGCCCCGGACTGGGTTCACCCCTCCACTTT. Its protein product is CASSPGLGSPLHF. The full variable domain, its missing parts supplied by reference TRBV5-1 and TRBJ1-6, is KAGVTQTPRYLIKTRGQQVTLSCSPISGHRSVSWYQQTPGQGLQFLFEYFSETQRNKGNFPGRFSGRQFSNSRSEMNVSTLELGDSALYLCASSPGLGSPLHFGNGTRLTVT.

The V and J genes are TRBV27 and TRBJ2-7, with D possibly being TRBD2 (5 bases). Looked up from germline, CDR1 is MNHEY and CDR2 is SMNVEV (reference sequence). This CDR3 is 13 amino acids long. Trimming shortened V by 3 bases and J by 3 bases, and 9 bases separated the two germline ends. The CDR3 is CASSFKTSYEQYF. In nucleotides, the CDR3 is TGTGCCAGCAGTTTTAAAACTAGCTACGAGCAGTACTTC.

This clone has a handful of counts. The chain employs TRBV5-5 and TRBJ2-2; perhaps TRBD2 as D (5 bases). From germline, CDR1 is SGHKS and CDR2 YYEKEE (reference sequence). The length of the CDR3 is 15 residues. V was clipped by 4 bases and J by 6 bases, with 16 bases between them. The CDR3 loop reads CASSPWEHSSGELFF. The CDR3 nucleotides read TGTGCCAGCAGCCCATGGGAGCACTCCTCCGGGGAGCTGTTTTTT.

The genes are TRBV18 and TRBJ2-1, with 9 bases lining up with TRBD2. V shed 2 bases and J 5 bases; nucleotides not matched to a gene: 4. Germline V gene data show CDR1 as KGHSH and CDR2 as LQKENI. CDR3 length: 15 residues. The CDR3 nucleotides are TGTGCCAGCTCACCAGTGCTAGCGGGGCACAATGAGCAGTTCTTC. Its protein is CASSPVLAGHNEQFF.

This clone has only a few counts. V usage is TRBV29-1 and J usage is TRBJ2-1; D unresolved. Germline lookup yields CDR1 SQVTM and CDR2 ANQGSEA. This CDR3 contains 15 residues. Trimming took 1 base from V and 0 from J, leaving 10 bases between them. CDR3 sequence (DNA): TGCAGCGTTGAAGTCCTAGTTAGCTCCTACAATGAGCAGTTCTTC. Its translation is CSVEVLVSSYNEQFF.

The V gene is TRBV4-2, the J gene TRBJ2-6; a weak D match, TRBD1 (6 bases). The V gene lost 4 bases and the J gene lost 3 bases, with 13 bases spanning the gap. The length of the CDR3 is 16 residues. CDR1 is LGHNA and CDR2 is YNFKEQ in the germline V gene. The CDR3 here is CASSREQGDGANVLTF. For the CDR3, the DNA is TGTGCCAGCAGCCGAGAACAGGGCGATGGGGCCAACGTCCTGACTTTC.

This chain uses TRBV6-2 or TRBV6-3 with TRBJ1-6; maybe TRBD1 (5 bases). The CDR3 sequence is 13 residues long. The V gene lost 4 bases and the J gene lost 5 bases, with 6 bases spanning the gap. Germline values: CDR1 MNHEY, CDR2 SVGEGT. CDR3 amino acids: CASSWGHNSPLHF. The CDR3 DNA is TGTGCCAGCAGTTGGGGCCATAATTCACCCCTCCACTTT.

V gene TRBV18 combines with J gene TRBJ2-7; 9 bases match TRBD1. The ends lost 4 bases at V and 2 bases at J; junction bases unmatched: 6. The CDR3 loop spans 15 amino acids. Germline V gene data show CDR1 as KGHSH and CDR2 as LQKENI. CDR3 loop: CASSLTGTGTYEQYF. Written as DNA, the CDR3 is TGTGCCAGCTCACTAACCGGGACAGGGACCTACGAGCAGTACTTC.

The V call is TRBV9, the J call TRBJ2-7; 13 nucleotides agree with TRBD2. Germline trimming cut 0 bases from V and 3 bases from J; bases unmatched to any gene: 3. This CDR3 contains 16 residues. Germline lookup yields CDR1 SGDLS and CDR2 YYNGEE. DNA for the CDR3: TGTGCCAGCAGCGTAGGACTAGCGGGGGGAAACTACGAGCAGTACTTC. This sequence encodes CASSVGLAGGNYEQYF.